This record concerns one TCR beta chain sequence. Libraries for TCRalpha and TCRbeta carried sample barcodes and unique molecular identifiers via 5'RACE. MiXCR was run by TCRdb on the 5' RACE reads, yielding one entry per CDR3 protein. Of hundreds of thousands of distinct CDR3 sequences listed, roughly 15% were seen once; the top ten hold 20% to 25%. This specimen comes from a study of T-cell memory formation after mild COVID-19. Study-wide context: For the most part, TCR clusters were specific to one donor.

In germline, CDR1 is SGHTS, CDR2 YDEGEE. Trimming stripped 6 bases from V and 1 base from J, with 11 bases between. The CDR3 is made up of 13 amino acids. The clonotype was recovered from a man between 18 and 35 years old who had mild COVID-19 (a few samples of this study predate the infection). Cell type and time point are not known. Source material: PBMCs or a T cell subset sorted from them (not recorded which). V usage is TRBV5-8 and J usage is TRBJ2-7, with D possibly TRBD1 on 5 matching bases. The CDR3 is CASTKGPSYEQYV. Written as DNA, the CDR3 is TGTGCCAGCACCAAGGGGCCTTCCTACGAGCAGTACGTC.